This is a list of T cell receptor beta chains from one sample in a study of blood T cell repertoires in COVID-19. The protocol was immunoSEQ multiplex PCR, while the TCRdb copy is restricted to in-frame clones and leaves out a portion. The table shows about 420,000 clones, with about 87% occurring only once. Sequenced: peripheral blood. The receptor set was obtained from a man aged 18 to 29 with COVID-19, enrolled during active disease. Both conserved end residues are part of each CDR3. Fields, in order: CDR3 protein, CDR3 DNA, V gene, J gene, clone size, D gene. The D gene is left open where the match is weak. The listing skips clone size in some rows; elsewhere it reads once, few, many or a size class.

cdr3_aa: CASSIDKGHPGNTIYF; cdr3_nt: TGTGCCAGTAGTATAGATAAGGGACACCCTGGAAACACCATATATTTT; v_call: TRBV19; j_call: TRBJ1-3; clone_size: once; d_call: NA
cdr3_aa: CATIFDRTFYGYTF; cdr3_nt: TGCGCCACCATCTTCGACAGGACCTTCTATGGCTACACCTTC; v_call: TRBV10-1; j_call: TRBJ1-2; clone_size: NA; d_call: NA
cdr3_aa: CASTHPFSGGPSSSYEQYF; cdr3_nt: TGTGCCAGCACCCATCCTTTTAGCGGGGGGCCTTCAAGCTCCTACGAGCAGTACTTC; v_call: TRBV2; j_call: TRBJ2-7; clone_size: NA; d_call: TRBD2
cdr3_aa: CASRVTGGGTGELFF; cdr3_nt: TGCGCCAGCAGGGTGACAGGGGGAGGCACCGGGGAGCTGTTTTTT; v_call: TRBV5-1; j_call: TRBJ2-2; clone_size: NA; d_call: TRBD1
cdr3_aa: CASSPLRVGNSPLHF; cdr3_nt: TGTGCCAGCAGTCCCCTCAGGGTTGGTAATTCACCCCTCCACTTT; v_call: TRBV6-5; j_call: TRBJ1-6; clone_size: NA; d_call: NA
cdr3_aa: CASSGLQENSYEQYF; cdr3_nt: TGCGCCAGCAGCGGACTACAGGAAAACTCCTACGAGCAGTACTTC; v_call: TRBV10-1; j_call: TRBJ2-7; clone_size: NA; d_call: NA
cdr3_aa: CASSIGGVPQHF; cdr3_nt: TGTGCCAGTAGTATAGGGGGAGTGCCCCAGCATTTT; v_call: TRBV19; j_call: TRBJ1-5; clone_size: NA; d_call: NA
cdr3_aa: CASSLGTGQETQYF; cdr3_nt: TGTGCTAGCAGCTTAGGTACAGGGCAAGAGACCCAGTACTTC; v_call: TRBV7-7; j_call: TRBJ2-5; clone_size: NA; d_call: NA
cdr3_aa: CATSNLQGHFSYNSPLHF; cdr3_nt: TGTGCCACCAGCAATTTACAGGGCCATTTTTCCTATAATTCACCCCTCCACTTT; v_call: TRBV15; j_call: TRBJ1-6; clone_size: NA; d_call: NA
cdr3_aa: CASSITSTTYEQYF; cdr3_nt: TGTGCCAGTAGTATTACAAGTACCACCTACGAGCAGTACTTC; v_call: TRBV19; j_call: TRBJ2-7; clone_size: NA; d_call: NA
cdr3_aa: CASSPKSLPYEQYF; cdr3_nt: TGTGCCAGCTCACCAAAATCCCTTCCCTACGAGCAGTACTTC; v_call: TRBV18; j_call: TRBJ2-7; clone_size: NA; d_call: NA
cdr3_aa: CASSEYGGETATDTQYF; cdr3_nt: TGTGCCAGCAGTGAATACGGCGGGGAGACAGCCACAGATACGCAGTATTTT; v_call: TRBV25-1; j_call: TRBJ2-3; clone_size: NA; d_call: NA
cdr3_aa: CASSFPPGNEAFF; cdr3_nt: TGTGCCAGCAGCTTCCCACCAGGTAATGAAGCTTTCTTT; v_call: TRBV5-5; j_call: TRBJ1-1; clone_size: NA; d_call: NA
cdr3_aa: CASSYSAAGVNTEAFF; cdr3_nt: TGTGCCAGCAGTTACTCAGCGGCGGGCGTGAACACTGAAGCTTTCTTT; v_call: TRBV6-5; j_call: TRBJ1-1; clone_size: NA; d_call: NA
cdr3_aa: CASSFRQGTEAFF; cdr3_nt: TGTGCCAGCAGTTTTCGACAGGGCACTGAAGCTTTCTTT; v_call: TRBV28; j_call: TRBJ1-1; clone_size: NA; d_call: TRBD1
cdr3_aa: CASSYSTGLAYTEAFF; cdr3_nt: TGTGCCAGCAGTTACTCTACAGGGTTGGCTTACACTGAAGCTTTCTTT; v_call: TRBV27; j_call: TRBJ1-1; clone_size: NA; d_call: NA
cdr3_aa: CASSEAGAGGYEQYF; cdr3_nt: TGTGCCAGCAGTGAAGCTGGTGCAGGGGGCTACGAGCAGTACTTC; v_call: TRBV2; j_call: TRBJ2-7; clone_size: NA; d_call: TRBD1
cdr3_aa: CASSYSMPPLSGGRTDTQYF; cdr3_nt: TGTGCCAGCAGTTACTCGATGCCTCCTCTTAGCGGGGGCCGCACAGATACGCAGTATTTT; v_call: TRBV6-2/TRBV6-3; j_call: TRBJ2-3; clone_size: NA; d_call: TRBD2
cdr3_aa: CASSPQPGQQAFF; cdr3_nt: TGTGCCAGCAGCCCCCAGCCGGGACAACAAGCTTTCTTT; v_call: TRBV14; j_call: TRBJ1-1; clone_size: NA; d_call: NA
cdr3_aa: CASTTGRFYEQYF; cdr3_nt: TGTGCCAGCACGACAGGGCGATTCTACGAGCAGTACTTC; v_call: TRBV6-5; j_call: TRBJ2-7; clone_size: NA; d_call: TRBD1
cdr3_aa: CASSRTSGGYYEQYF; cdr3_nt: TGTGCCAGCAGCCGGACTAGCGGGGGTTACTACGAGCAGTACTTC; v_call: TRBV3-1/TRBV3-2; j_call: TRBJ2-7; clone_size: NA; d_call: TRBD2
cdr3_aa: CASSQVREETQYF; cdr3_nt: TGTGCCAGCAGCCAAGTTCGGGAGGAGACCCAGTACTTC; v_call: TRBV14; j_call: TRBJ2-5; clone_size: NA; d_call: NA
cdr3_aa: CASSIGVNQPQHF; cdr3_nt: TGTGCCAGTAGTATAGGAGTAAATCAGCCCCAGCATTTT; v_call: TRBV19; j_call: TRBJ1-5; clone_size: NA; d_call: NA
cdr3_aa: CASSQQGAFEAFF; cdr3_nt: TGTGCCAGTTCTCAACAGGGGGCTTTTGAAGCTTTCTTT; v_call: TRBV19; j_call: TRBJ1-1; clone_size: NA; d_call: TRBD1
cdr3_aa: CASSSHMDREVKEQYF; cdr3_nt: TGCGCCAGCAGCTCGCATATGGACAGGGAGGTTAAGGAGCAGTACTTC; v_call: TRBV5-1; j_call: TRBJ2-7; clone_size: NA; d_call: TRBD1
cdr3_aa: CASSLATGATNEKLFF; cdr3_nt: TGTGCCAGCAGCCTGGCGACAGGGGCAACTAATGAAAAACTGTTTTTT; v_call: TRBV7-8; j_call: TRBJ1-4; clone_size: once; d_call: TRBD1
cdr3_aa: CASTPRAGDQPQHF; cdr3_nt: TGTGCCAGCACCCCACGGGCAGGGGATCAGCCCCAGCATTTT; v_call: TRBV2; j_call: TRBJ1-5; clone_size: NA; d_call: NA
cdr3_aa: CASSEGRQGGTEAFF; cdr3_nt: TGTGCCAGCAGTGAAGGGCGACAGGGGGGAACTGAAGCTTTCTTT; v_call: TRBV2; j_call: TRBJ1-1; clone_size: NA; d_call: TRBD1
cdr3_aa: CASSPSTGPGEQYF; cdr3_nt: TGTGCCAGCAGCCCTTCCACAGGGCCGGGGGAGCAGTACTTC; v_call: TRBV3-1/TRBV3-2; j_call: TRBJ2-7; clone_size: NA; d_call: NA
cdr3_aa: CASGITQGDEQFF; cdr3_nt: TGTGCCAGCGGAATCACACAGGGCGATGAGCAGTTCTTC; v_call: TRBV14; j_call: TRBJ2-1; clone_size: NA; d_call: NA
cdr3_aa: CASTLKGVYGGYTF; cdr3_nt: TGTGCCAGCACCCTAAAAGGGGTTTACGGTGGCTACACCTTC; v_call: TRBV3-1/TRBV3-2; j_call: TRBJ1-2; clone_size: NA; d_call: NA
cdr3_aa: CASSKTGEPYSNQPQHF; cdr3_nt: TGTGCCAGCAGTAAGACAGGGGAGCCTTATAGCAATCAGCCCCAGCATTTT; v_call: TRBV27; j_call: TRBJ1-5; clone_size: NA; d_call: TRBD1
cdr3_aa: CASSLTSGQGANEQFF; cdr3_nt: TGCGCCAGCAGCCTGACTTCGGGACAGGGGGCGAATGAGCAGTTCTTC; v_call: TRBV5-1; j_call: TRBJ2-1; clone_size: NA; d_call: TRBD1
cdr3_aa: CASSQVSGNTIYF; cdr3_nt: TGTGCCAGCAGCCAAGTATCCGGAAACACCATATATTTT; v_call: TRBV3-1/TRBV3-2; j_call: TRBJ1-3; clone_size: NA; d_call: NA
cdr3_aa: CASNGTEKETQYF; cdr3_nt: TGCGCCAGCAACGGGACAGAAAAAGAGACCCAGTACTTC; v_call: TRBV5-1; j_call: TRBJ2-5; clone_size: NA; d_call: TRBD1
cdr3_aa: CAIKIGLGAEAFF; cdr3_nt: TGTGCCATCAAAATAGGCCTAGGGGCTGAAGCTTTCTTT; v_call: TRBV10-3; j_call: TRBJ1-1; clone_size: NA; d_call: NA
cdr3_aa: CASKYSGANVLTF; cdr3_nt: TGTGCCAGCAAATACTCTGGGGCCAACGTCCTGACTTTC; v_call: TRBV27; j_call: TRBJ2-6; clone_size: once; d_call: NA
cdr3_aa: CSVGWVGRGRTEAFF; cdr3_nt: TGCAGCGTTGGGTGGGTTGGACGCGGGAGGACTGAAGCTTTCTTT; v_call: TRBV29-1; j_call: TRBJ1-1; clone_size: NA; d_call: NA
cdr3_aa: CASSVTYEQYF; cdr3_nt: TGTGCCAGCAGCGTTACCTACGAGCAGTACTTC; v_call: TRBV7-9; j_call: TRBJ2-7; clone_size: once; d_call: NA
cdr3_aa: CASSFDRADTEAFF; cdr3_nt: TGTGCCAGCAGCTTCGACAGGGCGGACACTGAAGCTTTCTTT; v_call: TRBV11-3; j_call: TRBJ1-1; clone_size: NA; d_call: TRBD1
cdr3_aa: CASSGGTGQETQYF; cdr3_nt: TGTGCCAGCAGTGGTGGGACAGGGCAAGAGACCCAGTACTTC; v_call: TRBV2; j_call: TRBJ2-5; clone_size: NA; d_call: TRBD1
cdr3_aa: CSVEYPPGTDTQYF; cdr3_nt: TGCAGCGTTGAATATCCCCCAGGCACAGATACGCAGTATTTT; v_call: TRBV29-1; j_call: TRBJ2-3; clone_size: NA; d_call: NA
cdr3_aa: CASSPPSGRSVRNEQFF; cdr3_nt: TGTGCCAGCTCACCCCCTAGCGGGAGATCTGTGAGGAATGAGCAGTTCTTC; v_call: TRBV18; j_call: TRBJ2-1; clone_size: NA; d_call: TRBD2
cdr3_aa: CASSPGTEDTQYF; cdr3_nt: TGTGCCAGCTCACCCGGGACTGAGGATACGCAGTATTTT; v_call: TRBV18; j_call: TRBJ2-3; clone_size: NA; d_call: NA
cdr3_aa: CASNRRGGTEAFF; cdr3_nt: TGTGCCAGTAACCGGAGGGGGGGCACTGAAGCTTTCTTT; v_call: TRBV19; j_call: TRBJ1-1; clone_size: NA; d_call: NA
cdr3_aa: CASSASGGNSPLHF; cdr3_nt: TGTGCCAGCAGTGCCTCGGGGGGTAATTCACCCCTCCACTTT; v_call: TRBV6-2/TRBV6-3; j_call: TRBJ1-6; clone_size: NA; d_call: NA
cdr3_aa: CASSLIFRTEAFF; cdr3_nt: TGTGCCAGCAGTTTAATCTTCCGCACTGAAGCTTTCTTT; v_call: TRBV6-5; j_call: TRBJ1-1; clone_size: NA; d_call: NA
cdr3_aa: CASSVRTSGRPPADTQYF; cdr3_nt: TGTGCCAGCAGCGTTAGGACTAGCGGGAGGCCCCCGGCAGATACGCAGTATTTT; v_call: TRBV9; j_call: TRBJ2-3; clone_size: NA; d_call: TRBD2
cdr3_aa: CASSEGGWGTEAFF; cdr3_nt: TGTGCCAGCAGTGAAGGAGGGTGGGGCACTGAAGCTTTCTTT; v_call: TRBV2; j_call: TRBJ1-1; clone_size: few; d_call: NA
cdr3_aa: CASRGGYEQYF; cdr3_nt: TGTGCCAGCAGGGGGGGTTACGAGCAGTACTTC; v_call: TRBV7-2; j_call: TRBJ2-7; clone_size: NA; d_call: NA
cdr3_aa: CASTPTSGRADEQFF; cdr3_nt: TGTGCCAGTACCCCGACTAGCGGGCGGGCCGATGAGCAGTTCTTC; v_call: TRBV19; j_call: TRBJ2-1; clone_size: NA; d_call: TRBD2